A selection of T cell receptor beta chains follows, all from one sample in a study of T cell responses to AZD1222 COVID-19 vaccine. Sequencing used immunoSEQ multiplex PCR; TCRdb keeps in-frame clones, though not all of them. The sample carries 85,000 to 120,000 clones, about 90% recorded once. Sequencing used peripheral blood, obtained 28 days after the second AZD1222 dose. The receptors come from an adult who received the AZD1222 COVID-19 vaccine. Both conserved end residues are part of each CDR3. D genes are given only for firm matches. Some rows mark clone size as missing; the rest say once, few, many or name a class of expanded clone.

V,D,size,J,CDR3,DNA
TRBV7-8,NA,NA,TRBJ2-5,CASSLVSRFQETQYF,TGTGCCAGCAGCTTAGTTTCCCGTTTCCAAGAGACCCAGTACTTC
TRBV24-1,TRBD1,NA,TRBJ2-7,CATSDPGQVGHEQYF,TGTGCCACCAGTGACCCGGGACAGGTAGGACACGAGCAGTACTTC
TRBV11-1,NA,NA,TRBJ1-1,CASSLSGLAEAFF,TGTGCCAGCAGCTTATCAGGGTTGGCTGAAGCTTTCTTT
TRBV9,NA,NA,TRBJ1-5,CASRAYRRWWNQPQHF,TGTGCCAGCAGGGCCTACCGGAGGTGGTGGAATCAGCCCCAGCATTTT
TRBV24-1,NA,NA,TRBJ1-3,CATSDTPGTASSGNTIYF,TGTGCCACCAGTGATACCCCAGGGACGGCCAGCTCTGGAAACACCATATATTTT
TRBV19,NA,NA,TRBJ2-2,CASSILQGSHTGELFF,TGTGCCAGTAGTATTCTACAGGGCTCGCACACCGGGGAGCTGTTTTTT
TRBV30,TRBD1,NA,TRBJ1-4,CAWSPPSRQGPEKLFF,TGTGCCTGGAGTCCCCCTAGCCGACAGGGGCCTGAAAAACTGTTTTTT
TRBV4-3,NA,NA,TRBJ1-2,CASSQDTRNYGYTF,TGCGCCAGCAGCCAAGACACACGGAACTATGGCTACACCTTC
TRBV13,TRBD2,NA,TRBJ2-2,CASSSPGGRELFF,TGTGCCAGCAGCTCTCCGGGGGGGCGGGAGCTGTTTTTT
TRBV10-2,NA,few,TRBJ2-1,CASSEDGWGNEQFF,TGCGCCAGCAGTGAGGATGGTTGGGGCAATGAGCAGTTCTTC
TRBV5-1,TRBD1,NA,TRBJ2-7,CASSSIGQGSYEQYF,TGCGCCAGCAGCTCTATTGGACAGGGATCCTACGAGCAGTACTTC
TRBV7-2,NA,NA,TRBJ1-4,CASSFSGEKLFF,TGTGCCAGCAGCTTTTCAGGTGAAAAACTGTTTTTT